This T cell receptor (beta chain) was documented in a study of T cell repertoires in cytomegalovirus infection. Study-level background: In public TCR beta signatures, there were indications of both CMV infection and matching HLA type. Overall study results and limits: It was HLA-C-restricted CMV-specific TCR beta clonotypes that dominated the response ex vivo.

The CDR3 runs to 17 residues. Trimming left V 4 bases short and J 0 bases short, with 15 bases between. Germline loops: CDR1 SGHTA, CDR2 FQGNSA. At least ten counts were recorded for this clonotype. What it binds is unknown. TCRdb re-called the reads through MiXCR, storing one row per CDR3 protein. The table records fewer than 400,000 distinct CDR3 sequences, less than 20% of them present only once. The sample comprised PBMCs. The rearrangement joins TRBV7-2 to TRBJ1-4; tentatively, D is TRBD1 (6 bases). The sequence came from a human donor in good health (CMV status not recorded). Some clones in this sample may be carry-over from other donors' samples. CDR3 nucleotide sequence: TGTGCCAGCAGCTCCAGGACAGCTGATGCAACTAATGAAAAACTGTTTTTT. It is translated as CASSSRTADATNEKLFF.